A selection of T cell receptor beta chains follows, all from one sample in a study of OX40 agonist ivuxolimab in advanced cancers. Profiled with immunoSEQ multiplex PCR; TCRdb holds only in-frame clones, not every one. The sample carries about 100,000 clones, 89% recorded once. The specimen comprised CD4+ or CD8+ T cells sorted from blood, sampled in a trial of the OX40 agonist ivuxolimab. All receptors come from an adult with an advanced solid tumor such as melanoma, head and neck, liver or kidney cancer. The CDR3 runs from the conserved cysteine through the conserved F or W. D genes are given only for firm matches.

TRBV30	TRBJ1-2	.	CAWSSPGTHYGYTF	TGTGCCTGGAGTTCCCCCGGAACCCACTATGGCTACACCTTC
TRBV6-1	TRBJ2-2	.	CASSDVGGSTGELFF	TGTGCCAGCAGTGATGTGGGAGGTTCCACCGGGGAGCTGTTTTTT
TRBV21-1	TRBJ2-5	.	CASSGTSGSVLLETQYF	TGTGCCAGCAGTGGGACTAGCGGGAGTGTACTGCTAGAGACCCAGTACTTC
TRBV6-1	TRBJ1-1	.	CASREEPIRNTEAFF	TGTGCCAGCAGAGAAGAACCCATCCGGAACACTGAAGCTTTCTTT
TRBV18	TRBJ2-1	.	CASSPNPGTTYNEQFF	TGTGCCAGCTCACCAAACCCCGGGACGACTTACAATGAGCAGTTCTTC
TRBV5-4	TRBJ2-3	.	CASSLGDTQYF	TGTGCCAGCAGCTTAGGAGATACGCAGTATTTT
TRBV9	TRBJ2-2	.	CASSTGHSTGELFF	TGTGCCAGCAGCACCGGACACTCAACCGGGGAGCTGTTTTTT
TRBV19	TRBJ2-3	.	CASRPGTPTDTQYF	TGTGCCAGTAGGCCCGGGACGCCCACAGATACGCAGTATTTT
TRBV7-9	TRBJ2-3	TRBD2	CASNIAGATDTQYF	TGTGCCAGCAACATAGCGGGAGCAACAGATACGCAGTATTTT
TRBV7-3	TRBJ2-2	.	CASSLVGTTGELFF	TGTGCCAGCAGCTTAGTGGGTACGACCGGGGAGCTGTTTTTT
TRBV28	TRBJ2-1	.	CASTDEGEQFF	TGTGCCAGTACCGATGAGGGTGAGCAGTTCTTC
TRBV27	TRBJ2-5	.	CASSFFDSETQYF	TGTGCCAGCAGTTTTTTCGACTCGGAGACCCAGTACTTC
TRBV30	TRBJ1-2	.	CAGKTDIGYGYTF	TGTGCCGGGAAGACAGATATCGGCTATGGCTACACCTTC